This is a list of T cell receptor beta chains from one sample in a study of CD8 T cells in ankylosing spondylitis. TCRdb ran MiXCR on the 5' RACE reads and lists one entry per CDR3 protein. The data hold about 700,000 distinct CDR3 sequences, with 15% to 20% observed a single time. Sequenced input: blood, either unsorted or a sorted T cell fraction (not recorded which). Source of these receptors: a male donor with ankylosing spondylitis. CDR3s include the opening cysteine and the closing phenylalanine or tryptophan. The order of the fields is V gene, D gene, clone size, J gene, CDR3 protein, CDR3 DNA. D genes are given only for firm matches. Rows give clone size only sometimes, using once, few, many, or a class for an expanded clone.

TRBV20-1	.	few	TRBJ2-2	CSANRNTGELFF	TGCAGTGCTAACAGGAACACCGGGGAGCTGTTTTTT
TRBV15	TRBD1	.	TRBJ2-7	CAADWTGVYEQYF	TGTGCCGCAGACTGGACAGGTGTGTACGAGCAGTACTTC
TRBV10-3	.	.	TRBJ2-7	CAISGSGYEQYF	TGTGCCATCAGCGGGAGCGGGTACGAGCAGTACTTC
TRBV4-3	.	few	TRBJ2-1	CASSQVGWNNEQFF	TGCGCCAGCAGCCAAGTAGGGTGGAACAATGAGCAGTTCTTC
TRBV7-3	.	.	TRBJ1-4	CATWTVELFF	TGTGCCACCTGGACAGTTGAACTGTTTTTT
TRBV9	.	.	TRBJ2-1	CASSVDWGFYNEQFF	TGTGCCAGCAGCGTAGACTGGGGATTCTACAATGAGCAGTTCTTC
TRBV7-9	.	.	TRBJ1-1	CASSPRRQMNTEAFF	TGTGCCAGCAGCCCCCGGCGGCAGATGAACACTGAAGCTTTCTTT
TRBV19	.	few	TRBJ2-7	CASSIGAVGQGPYEQYF	TGTGCCAGTAGTATTGGAGCGGTGGGGCAGGGTCCCTACGAGCAGTACTTC
TRBV6-1	TRBD2	.	TRBJ2-7	CASSPKSGRDYEQYF	TGTGCCAGCAGTCCCAAGAGCGGGAGAGATTACGAGCAGTACTTC
TRBV5-1	TRBD1	few	TRBJ1-1	CASSGDSGMNTEAFF	TGCGCCAGCAGCGGGGACAGCGGGATGAACACTGAAGCTTTCTTT
TRBV27	TRBD2	few	TRBJ2-7	CASSSTPPTARGGSEQYF	TGTGCCAGCAGTTCAACGCCCCCGACTGCGCGGGGGGGATCCGAGCAGTACTTC
TRBV29-1	TRBD2	.	TRBJ2-3	CSHLTSGRTDTQYF	TGCAGCCATTTGACTAGCGGGAGGACAGATACGCAGTATTTT
TRBV20-1	.	few	TRBJ2-3	CSIDSRTDTQYF	TGCAGTATCGACTCCCGCACAGATACGCAGTATTTT
TRBV4-1	.	.	TRBJ1-1	CASSRTVVNTEAFF	TGCGCCAGCAGCCGCACGGTAGTGAACACTGAAGCTTTCTTT
TRBV18	.	.	TRBJ2-7	CASSPRARGGEQYF	TGTGCCAGCTCACCAAGGGCCCGGGGAGGTGAGCAGTACTTC
TRBV27	TRBD2	few	TRBJ2-1	CASSPLAAIYNEQFF	TGTGCCAGCAGTCCACTAGCGGCCATCTACAATGAGCAGTTCTTC